The present T cell receptor beta chain was sequenced within a study of T cell responses to AZD1222 COVID-19 vaccine. Study outcomes and limitations: Repertoire sampling happened only post peak T cell response. Clonal diversity may have been underestimated in mostly white British donors. Across the whole spike, CD4 TCRs peaked at regions 160-218 and 743-854.

V lost 5 bases and J lost 3, with 14 bases in between. The CDR3 runs 15 residues. CDR1 is LNHDA and CDR2 is SQIVND in the germline V gene (reference sequence). The method was immunoSEQ multiplex PCR; TCRdb's version includes in-frame clones alone and lacks a portion of them. The repertoire holds around 110,000 clones, 70% to 90% seen once, with 4.5% to 6% in the top ten. In the case of this clone: Its antigen is as yet unknown.

V is TRBV19 and J is TRBJ1-5; possibly TRBD1 for D (6 bases). This receptor was taken from an adult who received the AZD1222 COVID-19 vaccine. The sequencing here drew on peripheral blood, taken 28 days after the second AZD1222 dose. The CDR3 sequence: CASSLGRGLNQPQHF. In DNA form, the CDR3 reads TGTGCCAGTAGTTTAGGCAGGGGCCTCAATCAGCCCCAGCATTTT.